These 28 T cell receptor beta chains were all obtained from the same sample, sequenced in a study of tumor and adjacent non-tumor tissue in lung cancer. The template was RNA from unsorted bulk tissue. TCRbeta libraries were built with three rounds of nested PCR, modified from ARM-PCR. TCRdb reprocessed the multiplex PCR reads with MiXCR, giving one entry per CDR3 protein. Of 75,000 to 95,000 distinct CDR3 sequences in the sample, approximately 65% were seen once. Sequencing was done on a sample of lung tumor tissue. All receptors derive from a man aged 55-75 years with non-small cell lung cancer.

Only a few counts were recorded for this clonotype. Being one base from a much bigger clone, this may be a read error. The conserved phenylalanine or tryptophan is not found at the CDR3 terminus, so this likely reflects a read error. This chain joins TRBV6-1 and TRBJ1-5; no clear D gene. The CDR3 loop spans 13 amino acids. The V and J ends lost 11 bases and 0 bases respectively, with 11 bases between them. Germline V lookup: CDR1 MNHNS, CDR2 SASEGT. CDR3 in amino acids: CAREVYSNQPQHS. CDR3 coding DNA: TGTGCCCGCGAGGTCTATAGCAATCAGCCCCAGCATTCT.

With regard to this clonotype: This clone may be a read error of a much larger clone one base away. CDR3 in amino acids: CASSFCGTYNEQFF. The CDR3 coding sequence is TGTGCCAGCAGTTTTTGCGGGACCTACAATGAGCAGTTCTTC. V and J are TRBV28 and TRBJ2-1, with D tentatively TRBD2 (6 bases). Trimming stripped 3 bases from V and 2 bases from J, with 8 bases between. The V gene's germline CDR1 is MDHEN and CDR2 SYDVKM. The CDR3 extends over 14 amino acids.

In the case of this clonotype: Sequence at one end of the junction differs from germline and may be a read error. J is TRBJ1-5 and V is TRBV12-3 or TRBV12-4, with D uncertain. The CDR3 runs to 18 residues. CDR3 DNA sequence: TGTGCCAGCAGTCTAGCTATTCCGGGAGTTTATAGCAATCAGCTCCAGCATTTT. The encoded protein is CASSLAIPGVYSNQLQHF.

The chain recombines TRBV29-1 with TRBJ2-7; D gene uncertain. This CDR3 spans 11 amino acids. CDR1 and CDR2 (germline): SQVTM, ANQGSEA. The CDR3 loop is CIAEDLDEQYF. The CDR3 DNA reads as TGCATCGCTGAAGATCTGGACGAGCAGTACTTC.

This clonotype was seen ten or more times. The chain joins TRBV6-5 to TRBJ1-1; perhaps TRBD1 as D (6 bases). The CDR3 is made up of 13 amino acids. V lost 2 bases, J lost 7 bases, and 11 bases lay in between. The germline gives CDR1 MNHEY, CDR2 SVGAGI. Here the CDR3 reads CASSYEGQYEAFF. In DNA, the CDR3 is TGTGCCAGCAGTTACGAAGGACAGTATGAAGCTTTCTTT.

Only a few counts were recorded for this clonotype. One end of the junction is discordant with germline, which a read error may explain. The chain has TRBV10-3 and TRBJ1-1; D is possibly TRBD1 (5 bases). The CDR3 is 14 residues long. The V gene's germline CDR1 is ENHRY and CDR2 SYGVKD. This CDR3 is CVISESGTAAEAFF. Written as DNA, the CDR3 is TGTGTCATCAGTGAGTCGGGGACGGCTGCTGAAGCTTTTTTT.

Comments on this clonotype: A read error may account for a junction end that differs from germline. V usage is TRBV4-2 and J usage is TRBJ2-7; D call uncertain. This CDR3 spans 14 amino acids. Germline CDR1 is LGHNA and CDR2 is YNFKEQ. The CDR3 region has the DNA TGTGCCAGTAGCCATGATGTGAGCTCCTACGAGCAGTACTTC. It is translated as CASSHDVSSYEQYF.

The gene calls are TRBV30 and TRBJ2-1, with no clear D. The CDR3 runs 13 residues. CDR1 and CDR2 from the germline V gene are GTSNPN and SVGIG (reference sequence). CDR3 sequence reads: CAWARTRSNEQFF. The CDR3 DNA follows: TGTGCATGGGCTAGGACGAGGTCCAATGAGCAGTTCTTC.

With respect to this clonotype: Its ends do not fully match the called genes, so a read error is possible. CDR3 sequence reads: CASSGFIGPTYELYF. CDR3 DNA sequence: TGTGCCAGCAGCGGCTTCATCGGGCCGACCTACGAGCTGTACTTC. The chain links TRBV6-2 or TRBV6-3 to TRBJ2-7, with no clear D. CDR1 and CDR2 (germline): MNHEY, SVGEGT. This CDR3 comprises 15 residues.

The rearrangement links TRBV5-6 to TRBJ2-1, with D uncertain. The CDR3 is 13 amino acids. Looked up from germline, CDR1 is SGHDT and CDR2 is YYEEEE. V was pared by 3 bases and J by 7 bases, with 11 bases between. The CDR3 DNA follows: TGTGCCAGCAGCTGGGAACAGAAAAATGAGCAGTTCTTC. Translating it yields CASSWEQKNEQFF.

With respect to this clonotype: A much larger clone differs by one base, so this may be a read error. V is TRBV28 and J is TRBJ2-5, with a tentative D call TRBD1 (5 bases). The CDR3 has 12 residues. Germline V gene lookup returns CDR1 MDHEN and CDR2 SYDVKM. For the CDR3, the DNA is TGTGCCAGCGTGGCAGGGCAAGAGACCCAGTGCTTC. It is translated as CASVAGQETQCF.

On this clonotype: A junction boundary mismatches the germline segment, possibly from a read error. This rearrangement joins TRBV29-1 to TRBJ2-7; a weak D match, TRBD2 (5 bases). The germline V gene encodes CDR1 SQVTM and CDR2 ANQGSEA. The CDR3 contains 12 residues. CDR3 sequence reads: CSVNPPMGEHYF. For the CDR3, the DNA is TGCAGCGTCAACCCTCCTATGGGAGAGCACTACTTC.

As concerns this clonotype: An end of the junction differs from the germline gene, which may be a read error. The chain has TRBV5-1 and TRBJ2-7; D is possibly TRBD1 (6 bases). CDR1 is SGHRS, CDR2 YFSETQ, per germline. This CDR3 contains 14 residues. DNA of the CDR3: TGCGCCAGCAGCTCCTACGGGACAACCGCCGAGCTGTACTTC. Translated: CASSSYGTTAELYF.

In the case of this clonotype: At one end, the junction sequence differs from germline, possibly due to a read error. This rearrangement joins TRBV6-5 to TRBJ2-7, with TRBD2 identical over 9 bases. Germline V gene lookup returns CDR1 MNHEY and CDR2 SVGAGI. This CDR3 is 15 amino acids long. The CDR3 sequence: CASSYGAGGRGERYF. The DNA of the CDR3 is TGTGCCAGCAGCTACGGCGCGGGAGGGAGGGGCGAGCGGTACTTC.

This chain joins TRBV20-1 and TRBJ2-3; D not resolved. CDR1 DFQATT and CDR2 SNEGSKA come from the germline V gene (reference sequence). V lost 7 bases to trimming and J lost 10 bases, with 18 bases between them. CDR3 length equals 12 residues. The CDR3 bases are TGCAGTGGATCACTCGGCTCGCAGGCGCAGTATTTT. Translation: CSGSLGSQAQYF.

Concerning this clonotype: A read error may account for a junction end that differs from germline. The genes are TRBV10-3 and TRBJ2-1; 9 bases map to TRBD1. CDR1 is ENHRY and CDR2 is SYGVKD in the germline V gene. This CDR3 comprises 14 residues. The CDR3 nucleotides read TGTACCATCAGTTCGGGACAGGGAGTACATGAGCAGTTCTTC. It is translated as CTISSGQGVHEQFF.

Points on this clonotype: One end of the junction does not line up with germline, which may come from a read error. The V call is TRBV11-2, the J call TRBJ2-2; D is unresolved. The germline CDR1 and CDR2 sequences are SGHAT and FQNNGV. The CDR3 is 14 residues long. The CDR3 is CANSSEQNTVELFF. The CDR3, as DNA: TGTGCCAACAGTTCAGAACAGAACACCGTGGAGCTGTTTTTT.

V usage is TRBV12-3 or TRBV12-4 and J usage is TRBJ1-5; a weak D match, TRBD1 (5 bases). Trimming shortened V by 2 bases and J by 15 bases, and 29 bases separated the two germline ends. The CDR3 loop spans 17 amino acids. This CDR3 reads CASSLILDIYSNQPRHF. CDR3 bases: TGTGCCAGCAGTTTAATATTGGACATCTATAGCAATCAGCCTCGGCATTTT.

Notes on this clonotype: The junction departs from germline at one end; a sequencing error may be responsible. The rearrangement uses TRBV11-3 and TRBJ2-6; D is possibly TRBD1 (5 bases). The CDR3 extends over 15 amino acids. Germline V CDR1 and CDR2: SGHNT, YENEEA. The CDR3 DNA reads as TGTGCCAGCAGCCAGCAGGGTTCTGAGGCCAACTTCCTGACTTTC. Its translation is CASSQQGSEANFLTF. The whole variable domain, remainder taken from reference TRBV11-3 and TRBJ2-6, is EAGVVQSPRYKIIEKKQPVAFWCNPISGHNTLYWYLQNLGQGPELLIRYENEEAVDDSQLPKDRFSAERLKGVDSTLKIQPAELGDSAVYLCASSQQGSEANFLTFGAGSRLTVL.

This clonotype qualifies as medium-sized. The chain recombines TRBV11-2 with TRBJ1-1, with a tentative D call TRBD1 (5 bases). CDR3 length: 15 amino acids. Germline CDR1 and CDR2: SGHAT and FQNNGV. V lost 4 bases to trimming and J lost 1 base, with 13 bases between them. CDR3: CASSSRGPENTEAFF. CDR3 DNA sequence: TGTGCCAGCAGCTCGAGGGGACCCGAGAACACTGAAGCTTTCTTT.

Concerning this clonotype: Germline is not matched at one junction end, which may reflect a read error. This rearrangement joins TRBV29-1 to TRBJ2-3; 9 bases are shared with TRBD1. Germline V gene data show CDR1 as SQVTM and CDR2 as ANQGSEA. CDR3 length: 12 residues. This CDR3 reads CCVQGAADTQYF. The DNA for the CDR3 is TGCTGCGTACAGGGGGCCGCAGATACGCAATATTTT.

This chain links TRBV7-9 with TRBJ1-6; D remains unclear. The CDR3 has 17 residues. The germline CDR1 and CDR2 sequences are SEHNR and FQNEAQ (reference sequence). Trimming left V 9 bases short and J 4 bases short, with 22 bases between. CDR3 sequence (DNA): TGTGCCAGTAGCCCGACACGGTGGAGTGGGTATAATTCACCCCTCCACTTT. Translating gives CASSPTRWSGYNSPLHF.

V gene TRBV29-1 combines with J gene TRBJ1-1; a possible D gene is TRBD1 (6 bases). This CDR3 comprises 16 residues. Germline lookup yields CDR1 SQVTM and CDR2 ANQGSEA. Trimming left V 3 bases short and J 8 bases short, with 25 bases between. The CDR3 nucleotides are TGCAGCGTTGACGGTGCGGATGGGGGCATGAACATCGAAGCTTTCTTT. Translating it yields CSVDGADGGMNIEAFF.

On this clonotype itself: This CDR3 is missing its conserved last phenylalanine or tryptophan, likely due to a read error. The chain uses TRBV5-6 and TRBJ1-1; 9 bases agree with TRBD1. The CDR3 covers 19 residues. Germline assignment: CDR1 SGHDT and CDR2 YYEEEE. The chain's CDR3 is CASSPPKDRGLLMNTEAFS. In DNA form, the CDR3 reads TGTGCCAGCAGCCCTCCCAAGGACAGGGGACTGTTAATGAACACCGAAGCTTTCTCT.

The V call is TRBV6-5, the J call TRBJ2-5; D is uncertain. The germline V and J ends were trimmed by 4 bases and 5 bases, with 17 bases remaining between them. The CDR3 is 15 residues long. Per germline, CDR1 MNHEY and CDR2 SVGAGI. The CDR3 bases are TGTGCCAGCAGTTGCTCGTTGGGGATGAGTGAGACCCAGTACTTC. This encodes CASSCSLGMSETQYF.

Notes on this clonotype: An end of the junction differs from the germline gene, which may be a read error. The rearrangement joins TRBV7-8 to TRBJ1-2, with D hard to call. CDR1 is SGHVS, CDR2 FQNEAQ, per germline. CDR3 length: 16 residues. CDR3 region: CVSSLDAGSENYGYTF. The CDR3 DNA reads as TGTGTCAGCAGCTTAGATGCGGGATCAGAGAATTATGGCTACACCTTC.

The gene calls are TRBV20-1 and TRBJ2-2, with TRBD1 matching 7 bases. CDR3 length equals 17 residues. V lost 1 base, J lost 5 bases, and 13 bases stayed unmatched. Looked up from germline, CDR1 is DFQATT and CDR2 is SNEGSKA (reference sequence). CDR3 nucleotides: TGCAGTGCTAGAGTACCATGGAACAGGGGTGCTACCGGGGAGCTGTTTTTT. The encoded protein is CSARVPWNRGATGELFF.

This clonotype is categorized as medium-sized. This chain links TRBV11-3 with TRBJ2-1; D remains ambiguous. Germline V gene lookup returns CDR1 SGHNT and CDR2 YENEEA. The CDR3 sequence is 13 residues long. V was pared by 1 base and J by 7 bases, with 8 bases between. CDR3 bases: TGTGCCAGCAGCTTAGGAATGAGGAATGAGCAGTTCTTC. Translating gives CASSLGMRNEQFF. Looking up the rest from reference TRBV11-3 and TRBJ2-1 gives the full variable domain: EAGVVQSPRYKIIEKKQPVAFWCNPISGHNTLYWYLQNLGQGPELLIRYENEEAVDDSQLPKDRFSAERLKGVDSTLKIQPAELGDSAVYLCASSLGMRNEQFFGPGTRLTVL.